This record concerns one T cell receptor beta chain sequence. Its antigen is currently unknown. The sample is drawn from a study of T cell repertoires in cytomegalovirus infection. Study in general: Recently identified HLA-C-restricted CMV epitopes were among the peptides used.

MiXCR, run by TCRdb on the reads, gives a single entry per CDR3 protein. The table lists 110,000 to 150,000 distinct CDR3 sequences, 30% to 40% of them singletons. There are 13 residues in the CDR3. CDR1 and CDR2 (germline): SGHVS, FNYEAQ. Trimming cost V 1 base and J 3 bases, with 7 bases left between them. The rearrangement links TRBV7-6 to TRBJ2-7; no firm D call. Material: CD8+ T cells from cultured PBMCs, obtained from culture after CMV antigen stimulation. This clonotype originated in a human donor in good health (CMV status not recorded). Some clones in this sample may be carry-over from other donors' samples. CDR3 sequence (DNA): TGTGCCAGCAGCTTAGGTGTACTCTACGAGCAGTACTTC. Translating it yields CASSLGVLYEQYF.